The next 13 T cell receptor beta chains were all read from a single sample in a study of control samples from healthy donors and cancer patients. Method: immunoSEQ multiplex PCR; TCRdb's copy keeps in-frame clones and lacks some. Of around 130,000 clones in the sample, around 90% were seen once. Specimen: blood. Every receptor here comes from a man younger than 35 in good health.

The CDR3 DNA is TGTGCCAGCAGCTTGGAGCGGACGGTGTATAATTCACCCCTCCACTTT. This encodes CASSLERTVYNSPLHF. The rearrangement uses TRBV5-6 and TRBJ1-6; D unresolved. CDR1 is SGHDT, CDR2 YYEEEE, per germline. Trimming took 0 bases from V and 4 from J, leaving 11 bases between them. The CDR3 is 16 amino acids.

The gene calls are TRBV12-3 or TRBV12-4 and TRBJ1-1, with D unresolved. Trimming took 3 bases from V and 5 from J, leaving 10 bases between them. This CDR3 has 13 residues. DNA for the CDR3: TGTGCCAGCAGTTTCTTAGGAACGACTGAAGCTTTCTTT. Translated: CASSFLGTTEAFF.

V gene TRBV19 combines with J gene TRBJ1-1, with D unresolved. There are 14 residues in the CDR3. Per germline, CDR1 LNHDA and CDR2 SQIVND (reference sequence). Trimming stripped 5 bases from V and 0 bases from J, with 10 bases between. In DNA, the CDR3 is TGTGCCAGTAGTCCCGTCAGGTTGAACACTGAAGCTTTCTTT. It encodes CASSPVRLNTEAFF.

The chain carries TRBV10-2 and TRBJ2-7, with 8 nucleotides matching TRBD1. The junction had 0 bases not matched to a gene; V was cut back by 6 bases and J by 2 bases. Germline V gene sequence: CDR1 WSHSY, CDR2 SAAADI. The CDR3 loop spans 12 amino acids. CDR3 in DNA: TGCGCCAGCAGACAGGGGGCCTACGAGCAGTACTTC. Translation gives CASRQGAYEQYF.

The rearrangement links TRBV10-1 to TRBJ2-1; D is possibly TRBD1 (6 bases). V was clipped by 5 bases and J by 4 bases, with 21 bases between them. Looked up from germline, CDR1 is WNHNN and CDR2 is SYGVQD (reference sequence). The CDR3 length is 17 residues. The CDR3 nucleotides read TGCGCCAGCAGTAATCAATACCGGGACAAACGATACAATGAGCAGTTCTTC. Amino acids: CASSNQYRDKRYNEQFF.

This rearrangement joins TRBV5-6 to TRBJ2-7; D might be TRBD1 (5 bases). The CDR3 loop spans 12 amino acids. The V gene lost 4 bases and the J gene lost 5 bases, with 10 bases spanning the gap. The V gene's germline CDR1 is SGHDT and CDR2 YYEEEE. Here the CDR3 reads CASSRQKDEQYF. The CDR3 DNA sequence: TGTGCCAGCAGCCGACAGAAAGACGAGCAGTACTTC.

This chain uses TRBV13 with TRBJ2-3; D might be TRBD2 (6 bases). V lost 5 bases to trimming and J lost 0 bases, with 12 bases between them. Germline V gene data show CDR1 as PRHDT and CDR2 as FYEKMQ (reference sequence). CDR3 length: 15 amino acids. In DNA form, the CDR3 reads TGTGCCAGCAGCCAACTGCGGGACAGCACAGATACGCAGTATTTT. Translation gives CASSQLRDSTDTQYF.

The chain links TRBV2 to TRBJ2-1, with D possibly being TRBD2 (5 bases). With 6 bases removed from V and 2 bases from J, the gap between germline ends came to 11 bases. The CDR3 covers 14 residues. Germline V gene data show CDR1 as SNHLY and CDR2 as FYNNEI. The CDR3 spells CASRATGAYNEQFF. The DNA for the CDR3 is TGTGCCAGCAGGGCTACCGGGGCCTACAATGAGCAGTTCTTC.

This chain's CDR3 is CASSLGRGYEQYV. CDR3 in DNA: TGTGCCAGCAGCTTAGGAAGGGGCTACGAGCAGTACGTC. The genes are TRBV7-2 and TRBJ2-7; D possibly corresponds to TRBD1 (5 bases). The CDR3 runs 13 residues. Trimming removed 1 base from V and 3 bases from J, with 7 bases in between. Germline V CDR1 and CDR2: SGHTA, FQGNSA.

V is TRBV9 and J is TRBJ2-7, with D perhaps TRBD1 or TRBD2 (6 bases each). CDR1 and CDR2 (germline): SGDLS, YYNGEE. The length of the CDR3 is 15 residues. Trimming took off 0 bases at V and 0 bases at J, with 10 bases between the two ends. The CDR3 DNA follows: TGTGCCAGCAGCGTAGGGGGGGCGAGCTCCTACGAGCAGTACTTC. It encodes CASSVGGASSYEQYF.

The rearrangement uses TRBV5-1 and TRBJ1-6; 8 bases agree with TRBD1. The CDR3 sequence is 19 residues long. V lost 1 base, J lost 10 bases, and 19 bases stayed unmatched. Germline V gives CDR1 SGHRS, CDR2 YFSETQ. Written as DNA, the CDR3 is TGCGCCAGCAGCTTGAGTGTCGTCTTGGACAGGGTGGGGGGATCACCCCTCCACTTT. It translates to CASSLSVVLDRVGGSPLHF.

The rearrangement links TRBV10-3 to TRBJ2-3; a possible D gene is TRBD2 (5 bases). V was pared by 0 bases and J by 2 bases, with 6 bases between. This CDR3 has 14 residues. Germline-derived CDR1 and CDR2 are ENHRY and SYGVKD. The CDR3: CAISESTITDTQYF. The CDR3 DNA is TGTGCCATCAGTGAGTCGACTATCACAGATACGCAGTATTTT.

This chain joins TRBV6-5 and TRBJ2-7, with 8 bases fitting TRBD1. Per the germline V gene, CDR1 is MNHEY and CDR2 is SVGAGI. After removal of 4 bases from V and 2 bases from J, the junction contained 7 bases not matched to a gene. The CDR3 is 15 amino acids. CDR3: CASSLETGGTYEQYF. The CDR3, as DNA: TGTGCCAGCAGTTTGGAAACAGGGGGGACCTACGAGCAGTACTTC.